These 21 T cell receptor beta chains were sequenced from one sample in a study of T cells in tuberculosis. Sequenced by immunoSEQ multiplex PCR; TCRdb stores in-frame clones only, minus some. The sample records tens of thousands of clones, roughly 92% being singletons. Specimen: PBMCs. Receptors were obtained from a donor aged 10 to 29 with latent tuberculosis or without tuberculosis infection.

The chain links TRBV7-9 to TRBJ1-3; D may be TRBD1 (6 bases). V lost 0 bases to trimming and J lost 1 base, with 13 bases between them. This CDR3 spans 17 amino acids. The germline V gene encodes CDR1 SEHNR and CDR2 FQNEAQ (reference sequence). Here the CDR3 reads CASSLATSGASGNTIYF. The CDR3, as DNA: TGTGCCAGCAGCTTAGCAACCTCAGGGGCTTCTGGAAACACCATATATTTT. Combining the CDR3 with reference TRBV7-9 and TRBJ1-3 gives the whole variable domain DTGVSQNPRHKITKRGQNVTFRCDPISEHNRLYWYRQTLGQGPEFLTYFQNEAQLEKSRLLSDRFSAERPKGSFSTLEIQRTEQGDSAMYLCASSLATSGASGNTIYFGEGSWLTVV.

This clone was observed once. The V call is TRBV19, the J call TRBJ2-1, with 8 bases lining up with TRBD2. The V gene's germline CDR1 is LNHDA and CDR2 SQIVND (reference sequence). Unmatched junction bases numbered 9, after V lost 7 bases and J lost 4 bases. The CDR3 has 15 residues. CDR3 protein: CASTTPGGAYNEQFF. Written as DNA, the CDR3 is TGTGCCAGTACCACCCCCGGGGGGGCGTACAATGAGCAGTTCTTC.

The rearrangement joins TRBV30 to TRBJ2-7, with a possible D match to TRBD1 (5 bases). V was cut by 4 bases and J by 0 bases, with 7 bases left in between. CDR1 GTSNPN and CDR2 SVGIG come from the germline V gene (reference sequence). The CDR3 sequence is 12 residues long. The CDR3: CAWTDSSYEQYF. The CDR3 coding sequence is TGTGCCTGGACAGACAGCTCCTACGAGCAGTACTTC.

This chain joins TRBV6-4 and TRBJ2-7; 12 bases fit TRBD2. The CDR3 length is 15 residues. The V gene end was trimmed by 4 bases and the J gene end by 5 bases; junction bases not matched to a gene: 6. CDR1 and CDR2 from the germline V gene are MRHNA and SNTAGT. The CDR3 region is CASSATSGSAHEQYF. Here the CDR3 DNA reads TGTGCCAGCAGTGCGACTAGCGGGAGTGCCCACGAGCAGTACTTC.

V gene TRBV30 combines with J gene TRBJ2-7, with 7 positions matching TRBD2. Germline CDR1 is GTSNPN and CDR2 is SVGIG (reference sequence). The junction had 3 bases not matched to a gene; V was cut back by 1 base and J by 3 bases. This CDR3 region has 13 residues. CDR3 region: CAWSEGGVYEQYF. The DNA of the CDR3 is TGTGCCTGGAGTGAGGGAGGGGTCTACGAGCAGTACTTC.

The gene calls are TRBV25-1 and TRBJ2-2; no clear D. The CDR3 contains 14 residues. The V gene lost 2 bases and the J gene lost 10 bases, with 14 bases spanning the gap. Germline values: CDR1 MGHDK, CDR2 SYGVNS. The CDR3 DNA reads TGTGCCAGCAGTGAACGGGTCTTTTTCTCGGAGCTGTTTTTT. Its translation: CASSERVFFSELFF.

This sequence joins TRBV4-1 and TRBJ2-2; the match to TRBD2 covers 7 bases. Germline loops: CDR1 MGHRA, CDR2 YSYEKL. The CDR3 is 20 amino acids. The V gene end was trimmed by 0 bases and the J gene end by 7 bases; junction bases not matched to a gene: 20. This CDR3 reads CASSQDPGLVFGDGDGELFF. In nucleotides, the CDR3 is TGCGCCAGCAGCCAAGATCCTGGACTAGTGTTCGGGGATGGGGACGGGGAGCTGTTTTTT.

In DNA, the CDR3 is TGCGCCAGCAGCAAAGCACCCGGGACTAGCGGGGGGCGGACCGGGGAGCTGTTTTTT. Residues: CASSKAPGTSGGRTGELFF. The rearrangement joins TRBV4-3 to TRBJ2-2; 15 positions agree with TRBD2. The CDR3 runs to 19 residues. Germline CDR1 reads LGHNA; CDR2 reads YSLEER. Trimming cost V 5 bases and J 5 bases; bases outside gene matches: 12.

This clone turned up a few times. The V call is TRBV14, the J call TRBJ2-3; no definite D call. The CDR3 has 13 amino acids. Germline-derived CDR1 and CDR2 are SGHDN and FVKESK. The ends were cut back, 0 bases at V and 6 bases at J, with 7 bases in the middle. The CDR3 spells CASSQDTADTQYF. CDR3 DNA: TGTGCCAGCAGCCAAGATACCGCGGATACGCAGTATTTT.

The chain carries TRBV5-5 and TRBJ1-6; D gene unclear. The CDR3 runs to 16 residues. Germline values: CDR1 SGHKS, CDR2 YYEKEE (reference sequence). Trimming shortened V by 2 bases and J by 7 bases, and 16 bases separated the two germline ends. The CDR3 coding sequence is TGTGCCAGCAGCTTTACCCGTGGAGGGCTCAATTCACCCCTCCACTTT. This gives the protein CASSFTRGGLNSPLHF.

This chain joins TRBV11-3 and TRBJ1-1; D not certain. This CDR3 is 15 amino acids long. Germline values: CDR1 SGHNT, CDR2 YENEEA. With 3 bases removed from V and 0 bases from J, the gap between germline ends came to 11 bases. The CDR3 spells CASSFMTGMNTEAFF. The CDR3 coding sequence is TGTGCCAGCAGCTTTATGACGGGTATGAACACTGAAGCTTTCTTT.

The rearrangement links TRBV18 to TRBJ2-7; D perhaps matches TRBD1 (5 bases). Germline V gene sequence: CDR1 KGHSH, CDR2 LQKENI. V dropped 3 bases and J dropped 5 bases, with 14 bases sitting between them. The CDR3 totals 14 residues. This CDR3 reads CASSPSRAGDEQYF. The CDR3 DNA follows: TGTGCCAGCTCACCGTCCAGGGCTGGAGACGAGCAGTACTTC.

This clone came up once. The gene calls are TRBV28 and TRBJ1-2; TRBD1 aligns across 10 bases. This CDR3 spans 15 amino acids. The trim removed 5 bases at V and 6 bases at J, leaving 9 bases unmatched. The germline CDR1 and CDR2 sequences are MDHEN and SYDVKM. The CDR3 loop is CASSGTGDPLDGYTF. The CDR3 DNA reads TGTGCCAGCAGTGGGACAGGGGATCCCCTGGATGGCTACACCTTC.

The rearrangement uses TRBV10-3 and TRBJ2-7, with 10 positions matching TRBD1. The germline V gene encodes CDR1 ENHRY and CDR2 SYGVKD. The CDR3 has 13 amino acids. With V trimmed by 10 bases and J by 4 bases, 7 bases remained unmatched. As DNA, the CDR3 is TGTGCCACCGGACAGGGGGGAGTGTACGAGCAGTACTTC. Translated: CATGQGGVYEQYF.

The chain joins TRBV6-5 to TRBJ2-1; D not resolved. The CDR3 is 13 residues long. V was shortened by 11 bases and J by 0 bases, with 11 bases between the two germline ends. Germline values: CDR1 MNHEY, CDR2 SVGAGI. The CDR3 reads CAVKKSSYNEQFF. CDR3 in DNA: TGTGCCGTCAAGAAGAGCTCCTACAATGAGCAGTTCTTC.

The rearrangement uses TRBV4-3 and TRBJ1-1; no definite D call. This CDR3 is 16 amino acids long. V gave up 0 bases and J gave up 0 bases, with 11 bases separating them. Germline lookup yields CDR1 LGHNA and CDR2 YSLEER. The DNA for the CDR3 is TGCGCCAGCAGCCAAGATTTTCCAGGATTGAACACTGAAGCTTTCTTT. Encoded protein: CASSQDFPGLNTEAFF.

This sequence joins TRBV29-1 and TRBJ1-2, with no clear D. The CDR3 has 12 residues. Germline V CDR1 and CDR2: SQVTM, ANQGSEA. V was cut by 6 bases and J by 3 bases, with 11 bases left in between. The CDR3 loop reads CSVQPVHYGYTF. The CDR3 coding sequence is TGCAGCGTACAGCCAGTCCACTATGGCTACACCTTC.

V usage is TRBV9 and J usage is TRBJ2-3; perhaps TRBD2 as D (7 bases). Trimming cost V 4 bases and J 2 bases, with 14 bases left between them. From germline, CDR1 is SGDLS and CDR2 YYNGEE. The CDR3 has 15 amino acids. The CDR3 sequence: CASSRGGFLTDTQYF. The CDR3 bases are TGTGCCAGCAGCAGGGGGGGCTTTCTCACAGATACGCAGTATTTT.

This clone has a single count. The V call is TRBV30, the J call TRBJ2-2, with 9 nucleotides matching TRBD2. The V segment lost 6 bases and the J segment 1 base; nucleotides outside the gene matches: 6. This CDR3 contains 15 residues. Germline lookup yields CDR1 GTSNPN and CDR2 SVGIG (reference sequence). The CDR3 DNA is TGTGCCTGTCGGGCACTAGCGGGGAACACCGGGGAGCTGTTTTTT. Protein product: CACRALAGNTGELFF.

The chain has TRBV6-5 and TRBJ1-1, with TRBD1 identical over 7 bases. In germline, CDR1 is MNHEY, CDR2 SVGAGI. Trimming took 0 bases from V and 1 from J; bases not matched to a gene: 2. The CDR3 has 15 amino acids. CDR3 in amino acids: CASSYSRQGNTEAFF. CDR3 coding DNA: TGTGCCAGCAGTTACTCGAGACAGGGGAACACTGAAGCTTTCTTT.

This clone appeared a few times. The V call is TRBV5-1, the J call TRBJ1-2; TRBD1 aligns across 11 bases. The length of the CDR3 is 15 residues. V trimming: 4 bases; J trimming: 3 bases; junction bases outside the gene matches: 5. The germline gives CDR1 SGHRS, CDR2 YFSETQ. In nucleotides, the CDR3 is TGCGCCAGCAGCGTCGGGACAGGGGGTTACTATGGCTACACCTTC. Translated: CASSVGTGGYYGYTF.